The 31 T cell receptor beta chains given below trace back to one sample, sequenced in a study of blood T cell repertoires in COVID-19. Here immunoSEQ multiplex PCR was the method, and the copy in TCRdb shows in-frame clones only, minus some. The sample lists roughly 170,000 clones; approximately 90% were seen once. Sequencing was carried out using peripheral blood. The receptor set was obtained from a woman in her seventies with COVID-19, enrolled during active disease.

The V gene is TRBV15, the J gene TRBJ2-4, with D tentatively TRBD2 (6 bases). Trimming left V 3 bases short and J 9 bases short, with 18 bases between. CDR3 length: 15 amino acids. Germline-derived CDR1 and CDR2 are LNHNV and YYDKDF (reference sequence). The CDR3 nucleotides are TGTGCCACCAGCAGCGATGGGGGAGTCGGGGGCATTCAGTACTTC. It is translated as CATSSDGGVGGIQYF. Filled out from reference TRBV15 and TRBJ2-4, the complete variable domain reads DAMVIQNPRYQVTQFGKPVTLSCSQTLNHNVMYWYQQKSSQAPKLLFHYYDKDFNNEADTPDNFQSRRPNTSFCFLDIRSPGLGDTAMYLCATSSDGGVGGIQYFGAGTRLSVL.

The V and J genes are TRBV28 and TRBJ1-1; no reliable D call. This CDR3 is 12 amino acids long. The V end was cut by 11 bases, the J end by 5 bases, with 15 bases between. Germline CDR1 reads MDHEN; CDR2 reads SYDVKM. CDR3: CALPGGRTEAFF. CDR3 sequence (DNA): TGTGCCCTCCCAGGAGGTCGGACTGAAGCTTTCTTT.

The chain's CDR3 is CASSLPLLREQFF. In DNA form, the CDR3 reads TGTGCCAGCAGCTTACCCCTACTCCGGGAGCAGTTCTTC. The chain couples TRBV7-2 to TRBJ2-1; D unclear. Germline V gene lookup returns CDR1 SGHTA and CDR2 FQGNSA. Trimming stripped 2 bases from V and 10 bases from J, with 12 bases between. The CDR3 length is 13 residues.

In this sample, this clone turned up once. This chain links TRBV6-5 with TRBJ1-3; no clear D. The length of the CDR3 is 12 residues. Germline CDR1 reads MNHEY; CDR2 reads SVGAGI. This CDR3 is CGSRESGNTIYF. The DNA for the CDR3 is TGTGGATCACGGGAGAGTGGAAACACCATATATTTT.

V gene TRBV9 combines with J gene TRBJ1-1; D is unclear. The CDR3 consists of 15 residues. V was clipped by 0 bases and J by 2 bases, with 11 bases between them. CDR1 SGDLS and CDR2 YYNGEE come from the germline V gene. This CDR3 is CASSVEPTKNTEAFF. The CDR3 DNA reads as TGTGCCAGCAGCGTAGAGCCAACCAAAAACACTGAAGCTTTCTTT. The variable domain in full, with the rest retrieved from reference TRBV9 and TRBJ1-1, is DSGVTQTPKHLITATGQRVTLRCSPRSGDLSVYWYQQSLDQGLQFLIQYYNGEERAKGNILERFSAQQFPDLHSELNLSSLELGDSALYFCASSVEPTKNTEAFFGQGTRLTVV.

The genes are TRBV19 and TRBJ1-3; 9 nucleotides line up with TRBD1. Germline CDR1 and CDR2: LNHDA and SQIVND (reference sequence). This CDR3 has 19 amino acids. After removal of 4 bases from V and 4 bases from J, the junction contained 17 bases not matched to a gene. The CDR3 is CASSTSRDRDLTTGNTIYF. CDR3 DNA: TGTGCCAGTAGTACCTCCAGGGACAGGGACCTAACGACGGGAAACACCATATATTTT.

The chain is built from TRBV5-4 and TRBJ1-2; D perhaps matches TRBD1 (5 bases). The CDR3 length is 15 residues. The V end was cut by 0 bases, the J end by 3 bases, with 12 bases between. The V gene's germline CDR1 is SGHNT and CDR2 YYREEE (reference sequence). CDR3 sequence: CASSLGIGEDYGYTF. CDR3 bases: TGTGCCAGCAGCTTGGGGATAGGGGAAGACTATGGCTACACCTTC.

The rearrangement joins TRBV12-3 or TRBV12-4 to TRBJ1-2; D not resolved. The CDR3 totals 12 residues. Trimming shortened V by 1 base and J by 8 bases, and 8 bases separated the two germline ends. The CDR3 coding sequence is TGTGCCAGCAGTTTAGGGGCTTCGGGCTACACCTTC. Its translation: CASSLGASGYTF.

V usage is TRBV19 and J usage is TRBJ1-1; no clear D gene. V lost 4 bases and J lost 6, with 6 bases in between. Germline values: CDR1 LNHDA, CDR2 SQIVND (reference sequence). This CDR3 has 11 residues. The CDR3 loop reads CASSKGAEAFF. CDR3 in DNA: TGTGCCAGTAGTAAGGGAGCTGAAGCTTTCTTT. Supplemented by reference TRBV19 and TRBJ1-1, the full variable domain reads DGGITQSPKYLFRKEGQNVTLSCEQNLNHDAMYWYRQDPGQGLRLIYYSQIVNDFQKGDIAEGYSVSREKKESFPLTVTSAQKNPTAFYLCASSKGAEAFFGQGTRLTVV.

The chain couples TRBV7-3 to TRBJ1-1, with TRBD1 matching 8 bases. The V and J ends lost 5 bases and 1 base, in that order; junction bases with no gene match: 3. Germline V lookup: CDR1 SGHTA, CDR2 FQGTGA. The CDR3 is made up of 14 amino acids. DNA for the CDR3: TGTGCCAGCAGCCGGACAGGGACGAACACTGAAGCTTTCTTT. Translating it yields CASSRTGTNTEAFF.

V is TRBV28 and J is TRBJ2-2; the match to TRBD1 covers 7 bases. Germline CDR1 reads MDHEN; CDR2 reads SYDVKM. CDR3 size: 14 residues. The junction had 6 bases not matched to a gene; V was cut back by 5 bases and J by 6 bases. In nucleotides, the CDR3 is TGTGCCAGCAGTCTCTTAAGGGGGCCCGGGGAGCTGTTTTTT. It translates to CASSLLRGPGELFF.

The V and J genes are TRBV5-4 and TRBJ2-6; D is perhaps TRBD1 (6 bases). Germline assignment: CDR1 SGHNT and CDR2 YYREEE (reference sequence). CDR3 length: 15 amino acids. V lost 1 base, J lost 2 bases, and 7 bases lay in between. The CDR3 region is CASSLNRAGANVLTF. CDR3 nucleotide sequence: TGTGCCAGCAGCTTGAACAGGGCTGGGGCCAACGTCCTGACTTTC.

The genes are TRBV28 and TRBJ1-5; perhaps TRBD1 as D (6 bases). There are 15 residues in the CDR3. The germline V and J ends were trimmed by 4 bases and 0 bases, with 10 bases remaining between them. Germline V gives CDR1 MDHEN, CDR2 SYDVKM. Here the CDR3 reads CASSWTAYSNQPQHF. In DNA, the CDR3 is TGTGCCAGCAGTTGGACAGCTTATAGCAATCAGCCCCAGCATTTT.

This clone appeared once. The gene calls are TRBV27 and TRBJ2-5; D uncertain. CDR1 is MNHEY and CDR2 is SMNVEV in the germline V gene (reference sequence). The V end was cut by 5 bases, the J end by 3 bases, with 10 bases between. This CDR3 has 13 amino acids. CDR3 sequence: CASSPSAEETQYF. The CDR3 DNA reads TGTGCCAGCAGTCCCTCCGCGGAAGAGACCCAGTACTTC.

The rearrangement uses TRBV21-1 and TRBJ2-2; the D segment call TRBD2 is taken from the table without a DNA check. TRBV21-1 is listed as a pseudogene. CDR3 size: 13 residues. The CDR3 sequence is CASSIERTGELFF. The CDR3, as DNA: TGTGCCAGCAGCATCGAGAGGACCGGGGAGCTGTTTTTT.

The genes are TRBV27 and TRBJ2-3; 7 nucleotides match TRBD1. Germline V gene data show CDR1 as MNHEY and CDR2 as SMNVEV (reference sequence). J lost 4 bases, V lost 5 bases, and 12 bases had no gene match. The CDR3 covers 16 residues. The CDR3 here is CASSLRGNGIADTQYF. Written as DNA, the CDR3 is TGTGCCAGCAGTCTCAGGGGGAATGGTATCGCAGATACGCAGTATTTT.

The chain couples TRBV10-3 to TRBJ2-3; 11 bases agree with TRBD2. This CDR3 has 16 amino acids. J gave up 6 bases and V 0 bases, and 5 bases lay outside the gene matches. The germline CDR1 and CDR2 sequences are ENHRY and SYGVKD. This CDR3 reads CAISESSGRAADTQYF. The CDR3 nucleotides read TGTGCCATCAGTGAGTCTAGCGGGAGGGCCGCGGATACGCAGTATTTT.

The chain combines TRBV7-8 with TRBJ1-1, with 7 bases identical to TRBD1. The CDR3 contains 15 residues. Unmatched junction bases numbered 7, after V lost 5 bases and J lost 1 base. In germline, CDR1 is SGHVS, CDR2 FQNEAQ. In DNA, the CDR3 is TGTGCCAGCAGCGTTCGCACAGGGGAGAACACTGAAGCTTTCTTT. Its protein product is CASSVRTGENTEAFF.

V gene TRBV5-1 combines with J gene TRBJ2-6; 13 bases are a match to TRBD2. Trimming removed 1 base from V and 0 bases from J; junction bases left unmatched: 7. This CDR3 comprises 20 residues. Germline CDR1 reads SGHRS; CDR2 reads YFSETQ. Here the CDR3 DNA reads TGCGCCAGCAGCTTGTCCCCACTAGCGGGAGGGATCTCTGGGGCCAACGTCCTGACTTTC. Protein: CASSLSPLAGGISGANVLTF.

The rearrangement uses TRBV30 and TRBJ1-2, with D possibly matching TRBD1 (5 bases). The CDR3 has 15 residues. V lost 4 bases and J lost 2, with 17 bases in between. The germline gives CDR1 GTSNPN, CDR2 SVGIG (reference sequence). CDR3 protein: CAWTRPLTVNYGYTF. The CDR3 DNA reads TGTGCCTGGACTAGACCTCTGACAGTCAACTATGGCTACACCTTC.

The V and J genes are TRBV20-1 and TRBJ2-4; TRBD2 aligns across 10 bases. The ends lost 3 bases at V and 1 base at J; junction bases unmatched: 6. This CDR3 region has 16 residues. Per the germline V gene, CDR1 is DFQATT and CDR2 is SNEGSKA (reference sequence). The CDR3: CSASHLAGDAKNIQYF. CDR3 bases: TGCAGTGCTAGTCATCTAGCGGGAGATGCCAAAAACATTCAGTACTTC.

This clone has only one observation. This chain connects TRBV28 to TRBJ1-1; D possibly corresponds to TRBD1 (5 bases). The CDR3 is made up of 15 amino acids. The germline V gene encodes CDR1 MDHEN and CDR2 SYDVKM. The V end lost 3 bases, the J end lost 3 bases, and 14 bases lay between the germline ends. The chain's CDR3 is CASSLWDGGYTEAFF. DNA for the CDR3: TGTGCCAGCAGTTTGTGGGACGGGGGTTACACTGAAGCTTTCTTT.

The rearrangement uses TRBV6-5 and TRBJ1-3, with a tentative D call TRBD1 (6 bases). The CDR3 loop spans 13 amino acids. CDR1 is MNHEY and CDR2 is SVGAGI in the germline V gene. V lost 7 bases and J 2 bases, leaving 9 bases between the germline ends. The chain's CDR3 is CASKQGTGNTIYF. CDR3 nucleotides: TGTGCCAGCAAACAGGGAACTGGAAACACCATATATTTT.

The genes are TRBV11-2 and TRBJ2-1; no reliable D call. The V end was cut by 3 bases, the J end by 5 bases, with 17 bases between. CDR3 length: 16 residues. Germline CDR1 SGHAT, CDR2 FQNNGV. This CDR3 reads CASSFGSPTGNNEQFF. The CDR3 DNA sequence: TGTGCCAGCAGCTTTGGTTCCCCAACTGGTAACAATGAGCAGTTCTTC.

The J gene is TRBJ2-1, the V gene TRBV9; 9 bases align to TRBD2. Germline loops: CDR1 SGDLS, CDR2 YYNGEE. The CDR3 sequence is 15 residues long. The V segment lost 1 base and the J segment 10 bases; nucleotides outside the gene matches: 9. This CDR3 reads CASSVTGTSTGEQFF. The CDR3, as DNA: TGTGCCAGCAGCGTAACCGGGACTAGCACTGGAGAGCAGTTCTTC.

The V gene is TRBV27, the J gene TRBJ2-3, with a weak D call TRBD2 (5 bases). Per the germline V gene, CDR1 is MNHEY and CDR2 is SMNVEV (reference sequence). V lost 4 bases to trimming and J lost 0 bases, with 14 bases between them. This CDR3 region has 16 residues. CDR3: CASSSPRERSTDTQYF. The CDR3 DNA reads as TGTGCCAGCAGTTCCCCCCGTGAGCGGAGCACAGATACGCAGTATTTT.

The chain uses TRBV6-5 and TRBJ2-2, with D tentatively TRBD2 (6 bases). CDR3 size: 13 residues. V lost 8 bases and J lost 6, with 13 bases in between. CDR1 and CDR2 from the germline V gene are MNHEY and SVGAGI. The CDR3 DNA reads TGTGCCAGCGCGAGGAGGGAGGCCGGGGAGCTGTTTTTT. It is translated as CASARREAGELFF.

This sequence joins TRBV19 and TRBJ1-4; D is unresolved. Germline-derived CDR1 and CDR2 are LNHDA and SQIVND (reference sequence). The V end lost 4 bases, the J end lost 0 bases, and 12 bases lay between the germline ends. The CDR3 totals 16 residues. The CDR3: CASSTGRTATNEKLFF. The CDR3 nucleotides are TGTGCCAGTAGTACAGGACGGACTGCAACTAATGAAAAACTGTTTTTT.

The chain employs TRBV15 and TRBJ2-7; 9 bases fit TRBD2. Germline V gene sequence: CDR1 LNHNV, CDR2 YYDKDF (reference sequence). The trim removed 2 bases at V and 4 bases at J, leaving 9 bases unmatched. This CDR3 has 16 residues. CDR3 DNA: TGTGCCACCAGCAGAAATTCTAGCGGGACCTTATACGAGCAGTACTTC. Its translation: CATSRNSSGTLYEQYF.

The chain joins TRBV10-2 to TRBJ2-1; D uncertain. Germline V gene sequence: CDR1 WSHSY, CDR2 SAAADI. CDR3 length: 15 amino acids. Trimming stripped 2 bases from V and 0 bases from J, with 8 bases between. CDR3 region: CASSEIAISYNEQFF. The DNA for the CDR3 is TGCGCCAGCAGTGAGATAGCTATCTCCTACAATGAGCAGTTCTTC.

The genes are TRBV9 and TRBJ2-1; 13 bases map to TRBD2. Germline-derived CDR1 and CDR2 are SGDLS and YYNGEE. Trimming at V came to 0 bases and at J to 7 bases, leaving 4 bases not matched to a gene. The CDR3 is 16 residues long. CDR3 in DNA: TGTGCCAGCAGCGTAGACGGACTAGCGGGAGAAAATGAGCAGTTCTTC. This encodes CASSVDGLAGENEQFF.